This T cell receptor (beta chain) was found in a study of PD-L1 blockade in urothelial cancer. Synthetic analogs of TCR templates were spiked into every PCR. TCRdb's table, derived via immunoSEQ multiplex PCR, lists solely in-frame clones and lacks some. The profile covers about 88,000 clones, with over 90% appearing a single time and approximately 9% taken by the ten largest. The clonotype originates from a man aged 55 to 70 with urothelial cancer. The source material was PBMCs, sampled around atezolizumab (anti-PD-L1) treatment.

The CDR3 loop reads CASSAGTSGRADETQYF. CDR3 DNA sequence: TGTGCCAGCAGTGCCGGGACTAGCGGGAGGGCGGATGAGACCCAGTACTTC. V is TRBV27 and J is TRBJ2-5; 16 bases line up with TRBD2. The V and J ends lost 5 bases and 5 bases, in that order; junction bases with no gene match: 8. Germline lookup yields CDR1 MNHEY and CDR2 SMNVEV (reference sequence). The CDR3 has 17 residues.